This TCR beta chain originates from a study of regulatory T cells in long-lasting Graves disease. General study findings and limits: Under persistent disease, TRBV28, TRBJ1-2 and TRBJ2-5 were used preferentially. Public clonotype sharing was higher in persistent than newly diagnosed patients.

This clonotype was picked up a small number of times. As yet, its antigen is unknown. Trimming cost V 3 bases and J 6 bases; bases outside gene matches: 6. Germline V lookup: CDR1 KGHDR, CDR2 SFDVKD. The CDR3 is 15 amino acids. The time point denotes: newly diagnosed GD, antithyroid drugs for less than 3 months. There was RNA extracted from PBMCs, and the TCR library was made from it. According to the study, TCR beta libraries were built with iRepertoire HTBI primers and CDR3-region Arm-PCR. TCRdb re-analysed the multiplex PCR reads in MiXCR, keeping a single row per CDR3 protein. Altogether over 350,000 distinct CDR3 sequences are present, approximately 15% being singletons, with the ten largest covering about 7.6%. Another study also made use of these data, one on T cells in Graves' hyperthyroidism and ophthalmopathy.

This TCR came from a woman aged 40 to 50 with Graves disease. Sequenced material: peripheral blood mononuclear cells (PBMCs), taken at new diagnosis, from a patient treated with antithyroid drugs. J is TRBJ2-1 and V is TRBV24-1; 8 bases match TRBD2. In nucleotides, the CDR3 is TGTGCCACCAGTGATAAGCGGGAGATCTTCAATGAGCAGTTCTTC. Translating it yields CATSDKREIFNEQFF.